The next 21 T cell receptor beta chains were all read from a single sample in a study of early T cells in non-severe SARS-CoV-2 infection. TCRdb re-derived calls from the 5' RACE reads in MiXCR, one entry per CDR3 protein. The sample shows tens of thousands of distinct CDR3 sequences, 6.1% of them seen only once. The sequencing sample was made of whole blood. These receptors originate from an adult who was a healthcare worker with PCR-confirmed SARS-CoV-2 infection or an uninfected control (not recorded which).

By share, this clonotype counts as medium-sized. The rearrangement joins TRBV28 to TRBJ2-2, with D unclear. The V end was cut by 2 bases, the J end by 0 bases, with 10 bases between. Germline-derived CDR1 and CDR2 are MDHEN and SYDVKM. CDR3 length equals 16 residues. The CDR3, as DNA: TGTGCCAGCAGTTTAAGGCAGAAAGCGAACACCGGGGAGCTGTTTTTT. It encodes CASSLRQKANTGELFF.

Note on this clonotype: Just one base apart from a much larger clone, this may be a read error. This CDR3 is missing its conserved last phenylalanine or tryptophan, likely due to a read error. CDR3 DNA sequence: TGCAGCGCCAGAAGCCAAGAGACCCAGTACTTA. Amino acids: CSARSQETQYL. The chain is built from TRBV29-1 and TRBJ2-5; D is unclear. This CDR3 comprises 11 residues. V lost 7 bases to trimming and J lost 1 base, with 7 bases between them. CDR1 and CDR2 (germline): SQVTM, ANQGSEA.

This clonotype was counted many times. The chain recombines TRBV12-3 or TRBV12-4 with TRBJ2-7, with 13 bases lining up with TRBD2. This CDR3 is built from 17 residues. V trimming: 0 bases; J trimming: 0 bases; junction bases outside the gene matches: 2. Written as DNA, the CDR3 is TGTGCCAGCAGTTTAGCGGGACTAGCGGGGAGCTCCTACGAGCAGTACTTC. Amino acid sequence: CASSLAGLAGSSYEQYF.

This clonotype was picked up a small number of times. The chain couples TRBV20-1 to TRBJ2-3; tentative D call: TRBD1 (6 bases). V lost 0 bases to trimming and J lost 1 base, with 14 bases between them. The CDR3 is made up of 16 amino acids. From germline, CDR1 is DFQATT and CDR2 SNEGSKA (reference sequence). The CDR3 nucleotides read TGCAGTGCTAGAGATAGGGGGACATCTCGCACAGATACGCAGTATTTT. Translated, it gives CSARDRGTSRTDTQYF.

The table lists this clonotype with many counts. The gene calls are TRBV28 and TRBJ2-1; 8 bases fit TRBD1. J gave up 0 bases and V 4 bases, and 17 bases lay outside the gene matches. Germline V gene lookup returns CDR1 MDHEN and CDR2 SYDVKM. The CDR3 has 20 amino acids. CDR3 nucleotide sequence: TGTGCCAGCAGTTCCCCTCGGACAGGGACTCCCCCAAGCTCCTACAATGAGCAGTTCTTC. This codes for CASSSPRTGTPPSSYNEQFF.

This rearrangement joins TRBV24-1 to TRBJ1-5, with 8 nucleotides matching TRBD1. Germline V CDR1 and CDR2: KGHDR, SFDVKD. The CDR3 has 13 amino acids. Trimming removed 9 bases from V and 3 bases from J; junction bases left unmatched: 3. CDR3 coding DNA: TGTGCCACCGGGGACAGGTCCAATCAGCCCCAGCATTTT. Encoded protein: CATGDRSNQPQHF.

The chain carries TRBV7-9 and TRBJ2-5; D possibly corresponds to TRBD2 (5 bases). Per germline, CDR1 SEHNR and CDR2 FQNEAQ (reference sequence). The V end lost 0 bases, the J end lost 4 bases, and 9 bases lay between the germline ends. CDR3 size: 14 residues. CDR3: CASSLAKGAETQYF. DNA of the CDR3: TGTGCCAGCAGCTTAGCAAAGGGAGCAGAGACCCAGTACTTC.

Many counts were recorded for this clonotype. This chain joins TRBV6-1 and TRBJ2-2; D might be TRBD1 (5 bases). CDR3 length: 13 residues. V was shortened by 9 bases and J by 2 bases, with 10 bases between the two germline ends. Germline loops: CDR1 MNHNS, CDR2 SASEGT. The CDR3 spells CARQDPNTGELFF. The CDR3 bases are TGTGCCAGACAGGACCCCAACACCGGGGAGCTGTTTTTT.

This clonotype was detected many times. The chain is built from TRBV6-2 or TRBV6-3 and TRBJ2-2; D unresolved. Germline CDR1 MNHEY, CDR2 SVGEGT. The CDR3 has 13 amino acids. V gave up 8 bases and J gave up 4 bases, with 11 bases separating them. CDR3 DNA: TGTGCCAGCGAAGGAACCGTCACCGGGGAGCTGTTTTTT. It is translated as CASEGTVTGELFF.

This clonotype was seen at least ten times. The rearrangement joins TRBV6-2 or TRBV6-3 to TRBJ2-3, with TRBD2 matching over 7 bases. CDR1 and CDR2 (germline): MNHEY, SVGEGT. The V gene end was trimmed by 0 bases and the J gene end by 4 bases; junction bases not matched to a gene: 4. The CDR3 consists of 15 residues. The CDR3 DNA reads as TGTGCCAGCAGTTACTCCGGCGGGGGAGCAGATACGCAGTATTTT. This codes for CASSYSGGGADTQYF.

In its sample, this clonotype was seen a few times. V and J are TRBV30 and TRBJ2-2; weak D call: TRBD2 (7 bases). CDR1 is GTSNPN and CDR2 is SVGIG in the germline V gene (reference sequence). The CDR3 has 15 amino acids. Trimming removed 5 bases from V and 2 bases from J, with 15 bases in between. The CDR3 here is CAWQRGHRNTGELFF. CDR3 nucleotide sequence: TGTGCCTGGCAGCGGGGACACAGAAACACCGGGGAGCTGTTTTTT.

This clonotype was recorded at least ten times. The chain joins TRBV7-8 to TRBJ2-7; 8 positions agree with TRBD1. The CDR3 has 14 residues. With 1 base clipped from V and 6 bases from J, the junction kept 5 bases outside the gene matches. CDR1 SGHVS and CDR2 FQNEAQ come from the germline V gene. This CDR3 reads CASSLGPGGGEQYF. DNA of the CDR3: TGTGCCAGCAGCTTAGGACCAGGGGGCGGCGAGCAGTACTTC.

This clonotype has only a few counts. The V and J genes are TRBV11-2 and TRBJ2-7, with D uncertain. Trimming left V 2 bases short and J 3 bases short, with 11 bases between. The CDR3 has 14 amino acids. Germline V gives CDR1 SGHAT, CDR2 FQNNGV. The CDR3 loop is CASSLRPDRYEQYF. In DNA form, the CDR3 reads TGTGCCAGCAGCTTAAGGCCAGACCGCTACGAGCAGTACTTC.

This clonotype showed up many times. The J gene is TRBJ2-7, the V gene TRBV11-2; 11 bases match TRBD2. This CDR3 is built from 14 residues. Germline V gene data show CDR1 as SGHAT and CDR2 as FQNNGV. V was pared by 7 bases and J by 1 base, with 3 bases of the junction left unmatched. This CDR3 is CASTGTSGSYEQYF. The CDR3 DNA is TGTGCCAGCACCGGGACTAGCGGTTCCTACGAGCAGTACTTC. The full variable domain, with the rest looked up from reference TRBV11-2 and TRBJ2-7, is EAGVAQSPRYKIIEKRQSVAFWCNPISGHATLYWYQQILGQGPKLLIQFQNNGVVDDSQLPKDRFSAERLKGVDSTLKIQPAKLEDSAVYLCASTGTSGSYEQYFGPGTRLTVT.

In its sample, this clonotype was seen many times. V is TRBV29-1 and J is TRBJ2-3, with D possibly TRBD2 on 7 matching bases. V lost 1 base to trimming and J lost 0 bases, with 20 bases between them. The CDR3 runs to 18 residues. From germline, CDR1 is SQVTM and CDR2 ANQGSEA. The CDR3 reads CSVEGRGGTPLSTDTQYF. The DNA of the CDR3 is TGCAGCGTTGAAGGAAGGGGGGGGACCCCACTAAGCACAGATACGCAGTATTTT.

At least ten counts were recorded for this clonotype. V usage is TRBV2 and J usage is TRBJ1-6; 8 nucleotides align to TRBD1. J gave up 10 bases and V 1 base, and 6 bases lay outside the gene matches. This CDR3 comprises 15 residues. The germline gives CDR1 SNHLY, CDR2 FYNNEI. CDR3 residues: CASSEGQGSRSPLHF. DNA of the CDR3: TGTGCCAGCAGTGAAGGACAGGGGAGTCGATCACCCCTCCACTTT.

This clonotype was seen many times. The CDR3 nucleotides are TGTGCCAGCAGTTACTATAGCGGGGGGCAGTTCTTC. Residues: CASSYYSGGQFF. The chain couples TRBV6-2 or TRBV6-3 to TRBJ2-1; 9 nucleotides line up with TRBD2. Germline lookup yields CDR1 MNHEY and CDR2 SVGEGT. The length of the CDR3 is 12 residues. J gave up 12 bases and V 1 base, and 1 base lay outside the gene matches.

This clonotype was seen a few times. The V call is TRBV27, the J call TRBJ2-2; 8 nucleotides align to TRBD1. The ends lost 5 bases at V and 4 bases at J; junction bases unmatched: 3. CDR1 and CDR2 (germline): MNHEY, SMNVEV (reference sequence). The CDR3 loop spans 14 amino acids. The CDR3 nucleotides are TGTGCCAGCAGTCAAACAGGGGGCACCGGGGAGCTGTTTTTT. It yields the protein CASSQTGGTGELFF.

This clonotype was counted a few times. The chain combines TRBV30 with TRBJ1-2, with D possibly TRBD1 on 6 matching bases. CDR1 is GTSNPN, CDR2 SVGIG, per germline (reference sequence). CDR3 length equals 12 residues. V gave up 2 bases and J gave up 8 bases, with 12 bases separating them. CDR3 in DNA: TGTGCCTGGAGTCCCAGGGGCTTAGGCTACACCTTC. Residues: CAWSPRGLGYTF.

This clonotype has just a few counts. The chain links TRBV7-9 to TRBJ1-4; 9 nucleotides line up with TRBD1. The CDR3 consists of 15 residues. The ends lost 5 bases at V and 6 bases at J; junction bases unmatched: 7. The germline CDR1 and CDR2 sequences are SEHNR and FQNEAQ (reference sequence). The CDR3 region is CASSARTGEDEKLFF. CDR3 coding DNA: TGTGCCAGCAGCGCCAGGACAGGGGAAGATGAAAAACTGTTTTTT.

This clonotype showed up many times. The chain couples TRBV5-1 to TRBJ1-2; D is perhaps TRBD1 (5 bases). CDR1 SGHRS and CDR2 YFSETQ come from the germline V gene. Trimming removed 4 bases from V and 4 bases from J, with 14 bases in between. The CDR3 length is 14 residues. CDR3 in amino acids: CASSNDRNGYGYTF. The CDR3 DNA reads as TGCGCCAGCAGCAATGACAGAAACGGCTATGGCTACACCTTC.